This is a list of T cell receptor beta chains from one sample in a study of blood T cell repertoires in COVID-19. Sequencing was performed with immunoSEQ multiplex PCR; in TCRdb, only in-frame clones are kept and a portion is missing. The sample contains 250,000 to 300,000 clones, about 87% of which appear only once. The sample comprised peripheral blood. The receptors stem from a woman in her twenties or thirties who had recovered from COVID-19. Each CDR3 is given with its conserved first and last residue. Each record gives: CDR3 DNA, CDR3 protein, D gene, V gene, J gene, clone size. The D gene is left open where the match is weak. Size is stated for part of the rows, as once, few or many counts, or as a class when the clone is expanded.

TGCGCCAGCAGCTTAAAGACAGGGACGAACACCGGGGAGCTGTTTTTT	CASSLKTGTNTGELFF	TRBD1	TRBV5-1	TRBJ2-2	NA
TGCGCCAGCAGCCAAGGGGGGGGCTACGAGCAGTACTTC	CASSQGGGYEQYF	TRBD2	TRBV4-1	TRBJ2-7	NA
TGTGCCAGCAGTGAATCAGGAGGAGATTCTCCGAGCTCCTATAATTCACCCCTCCACTTT	CASSESGGDSPSSYNSPLHF	NA	TRBV2	TRBJ1-6	few
TGTGCCAGCAGCCAGCCTCAGGGGGGCCAAGAGACCCAGTACTTC	CASSQPQGGQETQYF	NA	TRBV3-1/TRBV3-2	TRBJ2-5	NA
TGCGCCAGCAGCTCGTCCGGAGTAGGAACCTACGAGCAGTACTTC	CASSSSGVGTYEQYF	NA	TRBV5-1	TRBJ2-7	few
TGTGCCAGCAGCTTAGGCACAGGGTTTGGTAATGAAAAACTGTTTTTT	CASSLGTGFGNEKLFF	NA	TRBV7-9	TRBJ1-4	NA
TGCAGCGCTTTTCAGGAATCGCAGTTCTTC	CSAFQESQFF	NA	TRBV29-1	TRBJ2-1	NA
TGTGCCACCAGCCACAGCGGGGACAGGGTCCTTGTGAACTATGGCTACACCTTC	CATSHSGDRVLVNYGYTF	TRBD1	TRBV15	TRBJ1-2	few
TGTGCCAGCAGTTTAGTTTACTCTGGAAACACCATATATTTT	CASSLVYSGNTIYF	NA	TRBV28	TRBJ1-3	NA
TGCGCCAGCAGCTTGGCCCGACAGGCTCTTAATGAAAAACTGTTTTTT	CASSLARQALNEKLFF	NA	TRBV5-1	TRBJ1-4	NA
TGTGCCAGCAGCCAACAGATGAACACTGAAGCTTTCTTT	CASSQQMNTEAFF	NA	TRBV16	TRBJ1-1	NA
TGTGCCAGCAGCTTATCCGGGACAGGGAGCTCCTACGAGCAGTACTTC	CASSLSGTGSSYEQYF	TRBD1	TRBV7-9	TRBJ2-7	NA
TGTGCCAGCAGCTTGACCGGGACAGGCCCTTCACCCCTCCACTTT	CASSLTGTGPSPLHF	TRBD1	TRBV7-9	TRBJ1-6	NA
TGTGCTGCAGGGACACCCCCCTATGAGCAGTACTTC	CAAGTPPYEQYF	NA	TRBV28	TRBJ2-7	NA
TGTGCCATCAGTGAGTCAGATGCGAGTGAGCAGTTCTTC	CAISESDASEQFF	NA	TRBV10-3	TRBJ2-1	NA
TGTGCCAGCAGCTTAGAAGCGGGGGCCGGCCTCTACGAGCAGTACTTC	CASSLEAGAGLYEQYF	TRBD2	TRBV7-6	TRBJ2-7	NA
TGTGCCAGCACCAAGGAACAGGGAAATTCACCCCTCCACTTT	CASTKEQGNSPLHF	NA	TRBV6-6	TRBJ1-6	NA
TGTGCCAGCAGCCCAGACGTCGACGGAAGAGACACCGAGAACACTGAAGCTTTCTTT	CASSPDVDGRDTENTEAFF	NA	TRBV3-1/TRBV3-2	TRBJ1-1	NA
TGCGCCAGTATGGACAGCTACGAGCAGTACTTC	CASMDSYEQYF	NA	TRBV5-1	TRBJ2-7	NA
TGTGCCAGCAGCCGAGACAAGGAAGAGACCCAGTACTTC	CASSRDKEETQYF	NA	TRBV6-5	TRBJ2-5	NA
TGTGCCAGCAGCACCGGGACAGGAGGAAACACCATATATTTT	CASSTGTGGNTIYF	TRBD1	TRBV7-2	TRBJ1-3	NA
TGTGCCAGTAGCCGTCTAGCGGGGGTCGAGACCGGGGAGCTGTTTTTT	CASSRLAGVETGELFF	TRBD2	TRBV19	TRBJ2-2	NA
TGTGCCAGTTCCCCAGGGGACAGGAGGAACACTGAAGCTTTCTTT	CASSPGDRRNTEAFF	TRBD1	TRBV28	TRBJ1-1	once
TGTGCCAGCTCACCAACGGGGGGCTCTGGAAACACCATATATTTT	CASSPTGGSGNTIYF	NA	TRBV18	TRBJ1-3	NA
TGCGCCAGCAGCCAACAGGGGAGTCAGCCCCAGCATTTT	CASSQQGSQPQHF	NA	TRBV4-3	TRBJ1-5	once
TGTGCCAGCAGTTCTCAGGGGACGGCTAATGAAAAACTGTTTTTT	CASSSQGTANEKLFF	NA	TRBV28	TRBJ1-4	NA
TGTGCCAGCAGCCAACAGGGGGGAAGTGAAAAACTGTTTTTT	CASSQQGGSEKLFF	TRBD1	TRBV2	TRBJ1-4	NA
TGTGCCAGACCGTACTCCCCCAATCAGCCCCAGCATTTT	CARPYSPNQPQHF	NA	TRBV27	TRBJ1-5	NA
TGTGCCAGCAGCTCCGGGCCGTGGGGACAGGGGACAGATACGCAGTATTTT	CASSSGPWGQGTDTQYF	TRBD1	TRBV7-3	TRBJ2-3	NA
TGTGCCAGCAGCGCCCGGGACTCCTCTGGAAACACCATATATTTT	CASSARDSSGNTIYF	NA	TRBV9	TRBJ1-3	NA
TGTGCCAGCAGACATCCCTCTTCCGATACGCAGTATTTT	CASRHPSSDTQYF	NA	TRBV28	TRBJ2-3	NA
TGTGCCATCAGACAGGCTACCTCTGGAAACACCATATATTTT	CAIRQATSGNTIYF	NA	TRBV10-3	TRBJ1-3	NA
TGTGCCAGCAGGACAGGGGGCGGCAATCAGCCCCAGCATTTT	CASRTGGGNQPQHF	TRBD1	TRBV28	TRBJ1-5	few
TGTGCCAGCAGCCCAAACGGACAGATCTACTCTGGAAACACCATATATTTT	CASSPNGQIYSGNTIYF	NA	TRBV7-9	TRBJ1-3	NA
TGTGCCAGCGGGACTAGCGGGGAAATTGAGCAGTTCTTC	CASGTSGEIEQFF	TRBD2	TRBV2	TRBJ2-1	NA
TGCGCCAGCAGCGAAGCGCCCCGAGGTGACACTGAAGCTTTCTTT	CASSEAPRGDTEAFF	NA	TRBV5-1	TRBJ1-1	NA
TGTGCCAGCAGCCCTCGGACAGGGGGCACAGATACGCAGTATTTT	CASSPRTGGTDTQYF	TRBD1	TRBV11-2	TRBJ2-3	NA
TGTGCCAGCAGTCAAGACGGCACAGATACGCAGTATTTT	CASSQDGTDTQYF	NA	TRBV3-1/TRBV3-2	TRBJ2-3	NA
TGTGCCAGCAGCGCCGGGGAGGGGCGGTCACCCCTCCACTTT	CASSAGEGRSPLHF	NA	TRBV9	TRBJ1-6	NA
TGTGCCAGCAGCGTAGTGGGGGGGGACACAGATACGCAGTATTTT	CASSVVGGDTDTQYF	TRBD2	TRBV9	TRBJ2-3	NA
TGCGCCAGCAGCCTCACCACCGGGACAGTGGTTACTGAAGCTTTCTTT	CASSLTTGTVVTEAFF	TRBD1	TRBV5-1	TRBJ1-1	NA
TGTGCCAGCAGTTGGACAGGGTCGGTTGAGCAGTACTTC	CASSWTGSVEQYF	TRBD1	TRBV6-2/TRBV6-3	TRBJ2-7	NA
TGTGCCAGCAGCGTAGGGCAGGGCGACACTGAAGCTTTCTTT	CASSVGQGDTEAFF	NA	TRBV9	TRBJ1-1	NA
TGTGCCAGCAGCTTGAGGCGGGGGCCAGATACGCAGTATTTT	CASSLRRGPDTQYF	NA	TRBV5-4	TRBJ2-3	NA
TGTGCCAGCAGTTTGGGACAAGTTCAGCCCCAGCATTTT	CASSLGQVQPQHF	NA	TRBV27	TRBJ1-5	NA
TGTGCCAGCAGCACCAGGACAGGGAGGAGAACTGAAGCTTTCTTT	CASSTRTGRRTEAFF	TRBD1	TRBV7-9	TRBJ1-1	NA
TGTGCCAGCAGCTTATCAGCGGGGGTGGAGACCGGGGAGCTGTTTTTT	CASSLSAGVETGELFF	TRBD2	TRBV7-3	TRBJ2-2	NA
TGTGCCAGCACCTCCCGGTGGTCTGAAGCTTTCTTT	CASTSRWSEAFF	NA	TRBV2	TRBJ1-1	NA
TGCGCCAGCAGCTCACAGGGGACCGGGGAGCTGTTTTTT	CASSSQGTGELFF	TRBD1	TRBV5-1	TRBJ2-2	NA
TGTGCCACCAGTGATTTTACAGGGGGCGCGGAAGAGACCCAGTACTTC	CATSDFTGGAEETQYF	TRBD1	TRBV24-1	TRBJ2-5	NA
TGTGCCAGCACTATCGCGGGGGGAGGGACCGGGGAGCTGTTTTTT	CASTIAGGGTGELFF	TRBD2	TRBV6-5	TRBJ2-2	NA
TGTGCCACCAGAACGGGGTTCGCTCAGCCCCAGCATTTT	CATRTGFAQPQHF	NA	TRBV15	TRBJ1-5	NA
TGTGCCACCAGTGATCCCCTGGCCAGGAACACCGGGGAGCTGTTTTTT	CATSDPLARNTGELFF	NA	TRBV24-1	TRBJ2-2	NA
TGTGCCAGCTCACCACGGGCAGGGGTCTACGAGCAGTACTTC	CASSPRAGVYEQYF	NA	TRBV18	TRBJ2-7	many
TGTGCCAGCAGTGAAGCCAGGGGACAGGGTGGATACGAGCAGTACTTC	CASSEARGQGGYEQYF	TRBD1	TRBV6-1	TRBJ2-7	once
TGCAGTGCTAGTCCCCAAGGGCGGGGGGCCCACACAGATACGCAGTATTTT	CSASPQGRGAHTDTQYF	TRBD2	TRBV20-1	TRBJ2-3	once
TGTGCCAGCAGCTTGGAGGCGGTTGAAAAACTGTTTTTT	CASSLEAVEKLFF	NA	TRBV5-6	TRBJ1-4	NA
TGTGCCAGCACCCGGACTAGCGGCTACAATGAGCAGTTCTTC	CASTRTSGYNEQFF	TRBD2	TRBV6-5	TRBJ2-1	NA
TGTGCCAGCACCCAAGGCTATGGGCGATCACCCCTCCACTTT	CASTQGYGRSPLHF	NA	TRBV3-1/TRBV3-2	TRBJ1-6	few